This T cell receptor (beta chain) was profiled in a study of T cells expressing NK-cell markers. Broader study findings: Of the CD8+ T cell pool in six donors, roughly 1.0-8% was accounted for by dominant NKG2C+ clonotypes. Clarity on HCMV specificity was lacking for the expanded NKG2C+ T cell clones. One observes that, in a few donors, these clonotypes were also the leading ones within the CD3+CD56-NKG2C+ fraction.

Details on this clonotype: Its antigen is currently unknown.

TCRdb re-called the 5' RACE reads and gives one entry per CDR3 protein, without DNA. This listing includes about 390,000 distinct CDR3 sequences. CDR3 length: 15 residues. What was sequenced was blood T cells: a sorted CD56 or NKG2C T cell subset, CD4+ or CD8+ T cells, or bulk PBMC T cells (not recorded which). The chain has TRBV12-3 or TRBV12-4 and TRBJ1-1; TCRdb outputs TRBD1, but without DNA this stays unchecked. The source of this sequence is a woman in her fifties or sixties in good health. The CDR3 is CASSFNGQGNTEAFF.